These T cell receptor beta chains were read from a single sample in a study of control samples from healthy donors and cancer patients. TCRdb's copy holds only in-frame clones and misses some; the assay was immunoSEQ multiplex PCR. Of fewer than 95,000 clones in the sample, 86% were seen once. Sequencing was done on a sample of blood. All receptors come from a young man in good health. CDR3s include the opening cysteine and the closing phenylalanine or tryptophan. D genes are given only for firm matches. The listing skips clone size in some rows; elsewhere it reads once, few, many or a size class.

D gene,J gene,V gene,clone size,CDR3 protein,CDR3 DNA
TRBD1,TRBJ2-1,TRBV27,-,CASRADRGEGNEQFF,TGTGCCAGCAGGGCCGACAGGGGAGAAGGGAATGAGCAGTTCTTC
TRBD1,TRBJ1-1,TRBV18,-,CASSPNTGGTEAFF,TGTGCCAGCTCACCAAACACAGGGGGCACTGAAGCTTTCTTT
-,TRBJ1-1,TRBV18,-,CASSPRQNTEAFF,TGTGCCAGCTCACCCCGACAAAACACTGAAGCTTTCTTT
TRBD1,TRBJ1-3,TRBV12-5,-,CASGSGQGGNTIYF,TGTGCTAGTGGTTCTGGACAGGGGGGAAACACCATATATTTT
-,TRBJ1-2,TRBV19,-,CASSIGFGLRGYTF,TGTGCCAGTAGTATAGGGTTCGGCCTACGTGGCTACACCTTC
-,TRBJ1-5,TRBV9,-,CASGGQGGNQPQHF,TGTGCCAGCGGGGGCCAAGGAGGCAATCAGCCCCAGCATTTT
-,TRBJ1-2,TRBV12-3/TRBV12-4,-,CASSREGYTF,TGTGCCAGCAGTCGTGAGGGCTACACCTTC
-,TRBJ2-2,TRBV5-1,-,CASSEKGGTGELFF,TGCGCCAGCAGCGAAAAGGGCGGCACCGGGGAGCTGTTTTTT
-,TRBJ1-2,TRBV2,few,CAIPTPTNYGYTF,TGTGCCATCCCGACACCTACTAACTATGGCTACACCTTC
-,TRBJ2-6,TRBV18,-,CASSPRGSGANVLTF,TGTGCCAGCTCACCAAGGGGCTCTGGGGCCAACGTCCTGACTTTC
-,TRBJ1-2,TRBV7-2,-,CASSFGRGRGSGYTF,TGTGCCAGCAGCTTTGGGCGGGGGCGCGGATCTGGCTACACCTTC
-,TRBJ2-3,TRBV10-2,-,CASSRGTGFSTDTQYF,TGCGCCAGCAGTCGAGGAACAGGATTTAGCACAGATACGCAGTATTTT
-,TRBJ1-6,TRBV30,-,CAWSVGGNSYNSPLHF,TGTGCCTGGAGTGTTGGGGGAAACTCCTATAATTCACCCCTCCACTTT
TRBD1,TRBJ2-2,TRBV30,-,CAWSVRGTGTGELFF,TGTGCCTGGAGTGTAAGAGGGACAGGGACCGGGGAGCTGTTTTTT
-,TRBJ1-5,TRBV30,once,CAWSVGALNQPQHF,TGTGCCTGGAGTGTAGGAGCCCTCAATCAGCCCCAGCATTTT
-,TRBJ2-7,TRBV27,-,CASSFMGTGSYEQYF,TGTGCCAGCAGTTTCATGGGCACGGGCTCCTACGAGCAGTACTTC
-,TRBJ1-1,TRBV6-2/TRBV6-3,-,CASSYRENAEAFF,TGTGCCAGCAGTTACCGGGAGAACGCTGAAGCTTTCTTT
-,TRBJ2-7,TRBV27,-,CASSLSYRVSYEQYF,TGTGCCAGCAGTTTATCCTACAGGGTCTCCTACGAGCAGTACTTC
-,TRBJ2-3,TRBV15,-,CATSREPRDTQYF,TGTGCCACCAGCAGAGAACCTCGTGATACGCAGTATTTT
-,TRBJ1-2,TRBV10-2,-,CASSEPRQVSNYGYTF,TGCGCCAGCAGTGAACCTAGACAGGTCTCTAACTATGGCTACACCTTC
TRBD2,TRBJ2-1,TRBV5-1,-,CASSLSLAGGEQFF,TGCGCCAGCAGCTTGAGCCTAGCGGGGGGTGAGCAGTTCTTC
-,TRBJ2-7,TRBV5-1,-,CASSLEGITYEQYF,TGCGCCAGCAGCTTGGAGGGGATTACCTACGAGCAGTACTTC
-,TRBJ2-5,TRBV7-9,-,CASSSLQGFQETQYF,TGTGCCAGCAGCTCGCTACAGGGTTTCCAAGAGACCCAGTACTTC
TRBD1,TRBJ1-2,TRBV19,-,CATSNDRGYGYTF,TGTGCCACTTCTAACGACAGGGGCTATGGCTACACCTTC
-,TRBJ2-3,TRBV4-2,-,CASSPGSRPDTQYF,TGTGCCAGCAGCCCCGGGAGCAGGCCAGATACGCAGTATTTT
TRBD1,TRBJ2-2,TRBV29-1,-,CSVEVPGQGLTGELFF,TGCAGCGTTGAAGTTCCGGGACAGGGCCTCACCGGGGAGCTGTTTTTT
TRBD1,TRBJ1-1,TRBV19,-,CASSDPGTGSGDEAFF,TGTGCCAGTAGTGACCCCGGGACAGGGTCTGGGGACGAAGCTTTCTTT
-,TRBJ1-1,TRBV6-5,-,CASRGGEGYSEAFF,TGTGCCAGCAGGGGGGGGGAAGGTTATTCTGAAGCTTTCTTT
TRBD1,TRBJ1-2,TRBV11-1,-,CASSLLSGGDGYTF,TGTGCCAGCAGCTTACTTTCAGGGGGAGATGGCTACACCTTC
-,TRBJ2-2,TRBV19,-,CASSIHQMNTGELFF,TGTGCCAGTAGTATACACCAGATGAACACCGGGGAGCTGTTTTTT
TRBD2,TRBJ2-3,TRBV19,-,CASSITLRAGGLTDTQYF,TGTGCCAGTAGTATAACCCTTCGAGCGGGGGGTCTCACAGATACGCAGTATTTT
-,TRBJ1-6,TRBV9,once,CASSVGGAENSPLHF,TGTGCCAGCAGCGTAGGCGGGGCGGAGAATTCACCCCTCCACTTT
-,TRBJ2-7,TRBV30,-,CAWSVSLSYEQYF,TGTGCCTGGAGTGTCTCCCTCTCCTACGAGCAGTACTTC
-,TRBJ2-3,TRBV24-1,once,CATTGRGTDTQYF,TGTGCCACCACGGGCAGGGGCACAGATACGCAGTATTTT
-,TRBJ1-3,TRBV6-5,-,CASRTDSNSGNTIYF,TGTGCCAGCAGGACAGACAGCAACTCTGGAAACACCATATATTTT
TRBD1,TRBJ1-2,TRBV30,-,CAWKGQGYGYTF,TGTGCCTGGAAGGGACAGGGGTATGGCTACACCTTC
-,TRBJ1-2,TRBV5-8,-,CASSLEVRNYGYTF,TGTGCCAGCAGCTTGGAGGTCAGAAACTATGGCTACACCTTC
-,TRBJ2-7,TRBV5-1,-,CASGNAGVQEQYF,TGCGCCAGCGGAAACGCAGGGGTGCAGGAGCAGTACTTC
-,TRBJ1-5,TRBV5-6,-,CASSSSGHYSNQPQHF,TGTGCCAGCAGCTCGTCGGGACACTATAGCAATCAGCCCCAGCATTTT
-,TRBJ2-1,TRBV19,-,CASRPGGGTIGEQFF,TGTGCCAGTAGGCCTGGAGGCGGGACAATAGGTGAGCAGTTCTTC
-,TRBJ1-1,TRBV6-5,-,CASSYRQGAEAFF,TGTGCCAGCAGTTACCGTCAAGGGGCTGAAGCTTTCTTT